Detailed here is one T cell receptor beta chain. The same CDR3 also results from other DNA sequences found in this sample. The age range of participants was about 18 to 95 years, with residence in some 25 US areas. This table comes from immunoSEQ multiplex PCR, and its TCRdb copy is limited to in-frame clones, with some not included. Found here are 150,000 to 200,000 clones, less than 90% of them singletons; the top ten hold roughly 3.2%. Germline CDR1 is LNHDA and CDR2 is SQIVND (reference sequence). The CDR3 is 14 residues long. The V gene lost 3 bases and the J gene lost 4 bases, with 10 bases spanning the gap. This sample is drawn from a study of blood T cell repertoires in COVID-19.

Sequencing used PBMCs or T cells enriched from blood (not recorded which). The V call is TRBV19, the J call TRBJ1-5, with D hard to call. The TCR comes from a woman aged 30 to 39 who had been exposed to COVID-19. The CDR3 DNA reads as TGTGCCAGTAGTATGTCAGGAGGAAATCAGCCCCAGCATTTT. As protein: CASSMSGGNQPQHF.